The clone carrying this TCR beta chain was counted only a few times. This sample stems from a study of blood T cell repertoires in COVID-19. The cohort comprised adults aged roughly 18 to 100 years residing in 20 to 30 US areas. Clinical histories supplied by participants themselves formed the basis of cohort assignment. Some clones are missing from TCRdb's copy, which holds only in-frame ones; the method was immunoSEQ multiplex PCR. Seen here are approximately 220,000 clones, around 82% observed once, and the top ten hold roughly 5%. The sequence was collected from a woman between 50 and 59 years old who had been exposed to COVID-19. Input material: PBMCs or T cells enriched from blood (not recorded which).

CDR3 DNA sequence: TGTGCCAGCAGAGGGGTATCCTATAATTCACCCCTCCACTTT. It specifies CASRGVSYNSPLHF. J is TRBJ1-6 and V is TRBV27; TRBD1 is a possible D gene (5 bases). Germline lookup yields CDR1 MNHEY and CDR2 SMNVEV (reference sequence). The CDR3 runs to 14 residues. Trimming shortened V by 6 bases and J by 1 base, and 7 bases separated the two germline ends.